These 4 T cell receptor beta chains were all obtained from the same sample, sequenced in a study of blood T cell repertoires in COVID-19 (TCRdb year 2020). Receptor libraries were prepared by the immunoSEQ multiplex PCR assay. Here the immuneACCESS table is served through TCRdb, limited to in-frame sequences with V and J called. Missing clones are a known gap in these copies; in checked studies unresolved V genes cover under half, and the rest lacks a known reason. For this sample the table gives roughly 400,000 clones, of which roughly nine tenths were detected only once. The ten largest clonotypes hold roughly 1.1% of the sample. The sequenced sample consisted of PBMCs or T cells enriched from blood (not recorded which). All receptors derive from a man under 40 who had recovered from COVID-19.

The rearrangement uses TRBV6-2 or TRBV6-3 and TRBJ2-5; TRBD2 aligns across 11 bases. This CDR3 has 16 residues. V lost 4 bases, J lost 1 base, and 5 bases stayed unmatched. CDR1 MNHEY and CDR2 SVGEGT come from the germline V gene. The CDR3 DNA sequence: TGTGCCAGCAGTTGGGGACTAGCGGAATCCCAAGAGACCCAGTACTTC. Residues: CASSWGLAESQETQYF.

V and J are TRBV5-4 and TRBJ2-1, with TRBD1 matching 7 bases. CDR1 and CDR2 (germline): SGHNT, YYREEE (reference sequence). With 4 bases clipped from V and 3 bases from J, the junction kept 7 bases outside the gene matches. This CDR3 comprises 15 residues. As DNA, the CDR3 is TGTGCCAGCAGCGCGGAACGGGACAGCTACAATGAGCAGTTCTTC. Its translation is CASSAERDSYNEQFF. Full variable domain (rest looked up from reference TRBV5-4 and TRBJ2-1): ETGVTQSPTHLIKTRGQQVTLRCSSQSGHNTVSWYQQALGQGPQFIFQYYREEENGRGNFPPRFSGLQFPNYSSELNVNALELDDSALYLCASSAERDSYNEQFFGPGTRLTVL.

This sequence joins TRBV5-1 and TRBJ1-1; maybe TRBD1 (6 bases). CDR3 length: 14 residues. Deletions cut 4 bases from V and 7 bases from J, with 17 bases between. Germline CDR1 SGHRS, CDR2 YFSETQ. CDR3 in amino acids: CASSDPGQVGEAFF. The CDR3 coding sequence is TGCGCCAGCAGCGACCCGGGACAAGTGGGTGAAGCTTTCTTT.

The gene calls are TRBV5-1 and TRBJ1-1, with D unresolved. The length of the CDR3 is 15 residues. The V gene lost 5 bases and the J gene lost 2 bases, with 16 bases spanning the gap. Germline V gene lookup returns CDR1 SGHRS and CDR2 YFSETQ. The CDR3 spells CASSKASGINTEAFF. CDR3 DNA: TGCGCCAGCAGTAAAGCTTCCGGGATTAACACTGAAGCTTTCTTT.